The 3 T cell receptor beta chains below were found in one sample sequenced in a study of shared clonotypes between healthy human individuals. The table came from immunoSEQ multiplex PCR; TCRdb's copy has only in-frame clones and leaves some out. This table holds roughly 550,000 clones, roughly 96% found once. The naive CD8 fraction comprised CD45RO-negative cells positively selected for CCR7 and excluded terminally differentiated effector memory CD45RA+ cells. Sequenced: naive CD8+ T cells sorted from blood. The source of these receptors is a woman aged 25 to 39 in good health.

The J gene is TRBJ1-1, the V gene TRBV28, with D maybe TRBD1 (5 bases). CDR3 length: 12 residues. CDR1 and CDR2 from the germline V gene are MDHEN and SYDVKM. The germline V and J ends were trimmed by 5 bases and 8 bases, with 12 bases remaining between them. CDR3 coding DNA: TGTGCCAGCAGTGATTCGGGACGGGAAGCTTTCTTT. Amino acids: CASSDSGREAFF.

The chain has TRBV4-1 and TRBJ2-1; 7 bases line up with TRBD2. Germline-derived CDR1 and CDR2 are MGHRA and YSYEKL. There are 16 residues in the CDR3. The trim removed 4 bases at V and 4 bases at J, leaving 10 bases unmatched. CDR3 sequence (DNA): TGCGCCAGCAGCCCGGTGGCGGGAGCCCTTTACAATGAGCAGTTCTTC. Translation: CASSPVAGALYNEQFF.

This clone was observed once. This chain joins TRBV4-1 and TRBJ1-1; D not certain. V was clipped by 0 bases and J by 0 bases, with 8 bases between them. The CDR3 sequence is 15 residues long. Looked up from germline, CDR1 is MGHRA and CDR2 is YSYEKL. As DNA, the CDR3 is TGCGCCAGCAGCCAAGAGGCAGACATGAACACTGAAGCTTTCTTT. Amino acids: CASSQEADMNTEAFF.